The T cell receptor beta chain described here comes from a study of identical twins. Findings and limits, study-wide: Conclusions were based on cross-sectional statistical analysis, without following the same donors.

A universal primer site was incorporated via template switching, and the cDNA contained unique molecular identifiers. TCRdb called the 5' RACE reads again in MiXCR, with one record for every CDR3 protein. Here the sample spans approximately 600,000 distinct CDR3 sequences, over 8.5% being singletons. The V segment lost 5 bases and the J segment 2 bases; nucleotides outside the gene matches: 9. Germline-derived CDR1 and CDR2 are DFQATT and SNEGSKA (reference sequence). The CDR3 runs 14 residues. This clonotype appeared a few times. No antigen is known for it. The sample was also reused in another study, on yellow fever vaccine responses in identical twins.

The V and J genes are TRBV20-1 and TRBJ2-7; TRBD1 matches 7 bases. The sequencing sample was made of PBMCs. This TCR came from a young woman in good health. As DNA, the CDR3 is TGCAGTGCTCTGCGACAGGGAATCACCTACGAGCAGTACTTC. Protein: CSALRQGITYEQYF.